The rows below give T cell receptor beta chains drawn from one sample of a study of blood T cell repertoires in COVID-19. Repertoires were generated with immunoSEQ multiplex PCR, while TCRdb's copy carries only in-frame clones and drops some. The repertoire holds under 50,000 clones, with 79% as singletons. The material sequenced was peripheral blood. Receptors were obtained from a man between 65 and 85 years old with acute or convalescent COVID-19. Each CDR3 is given with its conserved first and last residue. The order of the fields is J gene, V gene, D gene, CDR3 protein. D genes are given only for firm matches.

j_call: TRBJ2-5; v_call: TRBV7-8; d_call: .; cdr3_aa: CASSLRQKETQYF
j_call: TRBJ2-4; v_call: TRBV4-3; d_call: .; cdr3_aa: CASSQESGGGKNIQYF
j_call: TRBJ2-5; v_call: TRBV19; d_call: TRBD1; cdr3_aa: CASGGQGGETQYF
j_call: TRBJ2-2; v_call: TRBV18; d_call: .; cdr3_aa: CASSPPSVANTGELFF
j_call: TRBJ2-2; v_call: TRBV18; d_call: TRBD2; cdr3_aa: CASSPTSAAGELFF
j_call: TRBJ2-2; v_call: TRBV28; d_call: .; cdr3_aa: CASSFWQSTNTGELFF
j_call: TRBJ2-7; v_call: TRBV25-1; d_call: TRBD2; cdr3_aa: CATSGGYEQYF
j_call: TRBJ1-1; v_call: TRBV27; d_call: .; cdr3_aa: CASSPLLSGTNTEAFF
j_call: TRBJ2-5; v_call: TRBV24-1; d_call: .; cdr3_aa: CATSSTQAQAKYQETQYF
j_call: TRBJ2-2; v_call: TRBV2; d_call: .; cdr3_aa: CASSEAEDRPNTGELFF
j_call: TRBJ2-7; v_call: TRBV7-2; d_call: .; cdr3_aa: CASSLVQSYEQYF
j_call: TRBJ2-1; v_call: TRBV24-1; d_call: .; cdr3_aa: CATSDPTSSAEQFF
j_call: TRBJ2-2; v_call: TRBV7-2; d_call: .; cdr3_aa: CASSLGTLQGGELFF
j_call: TRBJ1-6; v_call: TRBV4-3; d_call: TRBD1; cdr3_aa: CASSQDREGPLHF
j_call: TRBJ2-7; v_call: TRBV6-2/TRBV6-3; d_call: .; cdr3_aa: CASSPGFSYEQYF
j_call: TRBJ2-1; v_call: TRBV19; d_call: TRBD2; cdr3_aa: CASSYSGSSYNEQFF
j_call: TRBJ1-5; v_call: TRBV7-9; d_call: .; cdr3_aa: CASSLTDQPQHF
j_call: TRBJ1-4; v_call: TRBV6-5; d_call: TRBD1; cdr3_aa: CASSPGGTNEKLFF
j_call: TRBJ1-1; v_call: TRBV18; d_call: .; cdr3_aa: CASSPRDRGTEAFF
j_call: TRBJ2-7; v_call: TRBV21-1; d_call: .; cdr3_aa: CASSSMGDRDYEQYF
j_call: TRBJ2-3; v_call: TRBV2; d_call: TRBD2; cdr3_aa: CASADGLAGFTDTQYF
j_call: TRBJ2-1; v_call: TRBV9; d_call: TRBD2; cdr3_aa: CASSTRWTSGRADQKNEQFF
j_call: TRBJ1-5; v_call: TRBV23-1; d_call: TRBD1; cdr3_aa: CASSQSEGQPPLYSNQPQHF
j_call: TRBJ2-1; v_call: TRBV7-7; d_call: .; cdr3_aa: CASSLGSYNEQFF
j_call: TRBJ2-5; v_call: TRBV19; d_call: .; cdr3_aa: CASSIGGRETQYF
j_call: TRBJ1-3; v_call: TRBV4-1; d_call: .; cdr3_aa: CASSQAPTGNGNTIYF
j_call: TRBJ2-1; v_call: TRBV5-5; d_call: TRBD2; cdr3_aa: CASSSWTSGRADEQFF
j_call: TRBJ2-2; v_call: TRBV6-2/TRBV6-3; d_call: .; cdr3_aa: CASSTRQGRDTGELFF
j_call: TRBJ2-7; v_call: TRBV2; d_call: TRBD1; cdr3_aa: CARTGVSSYEQYF
j_call: TRBJ1-1; v_call: TRBV24-1; d_call: .; cdr3_aa: CATSDEMNTEAFF
j_call: TRBJ2-1; v_call: TRBV3-1/TRBV3-2; d_call: TRBD2; cdr3_aa: CASSQLEYGREVGNEQFF
j_call: TRBJ1-5; v_call: TRBV3-1/TRBV3-2; d_call: .; cdr3_aa: CASSRILDQPQHF
j_call: TRBJ2-1; v_call: TRBV3-1/TRBV3-2; d_call: TRBD2; cdr3_aa: CASSPTSGSYNEQFF
j_call: TRBJ1-2; v_call: TRBV3-1/TRBV3-2; d_call: .; cdr3_aa: CASSSRTRSHQTYNYGYTF
j_call: TRBJ2-3; v_call: TRBV4-3; d_call: .; cdr3_aa: CASSRGSSTDTQYF
j_call: TRBJ1-5; v_call: TRBV4-1; d_call: .; cdr3_aa: CASSPGEGQGGQPQHF
j_call: TRBJ2-7; v_call: TRBV19; d_call: TRBD1; cdr3_aa: CASSEQGAREQYF
j_call: TRBJ1-5; v_call: TRBV3-1/TRBV3-2; d_call: .; cdr3_aa: CASSQAGGAGNQPQHF
j_call: TRBJ2-1; v_call: TRBV2; d_call: TRBD2; cdr3_aa: CASSEGLAGVFLFF
j_call: TRBJ2-2; v_call: TRBV7-7; d_call: TRBD1; cdr3_aa: CASSPSWTGGNTGELFF
j_call: TRBJ1-5; v_call: TRBV27; d_call: TRBD1; cdr3_aa: CASSQGQGNQPQHF
j_call: TRBJ1-5; v_call: TRBV6-6; d_call: TRBD1; cdr3_aa: CASSSQGAGQPQHF
j_call: TRBJ2-1; v_call: TRBV5-1; d_call: .; cdr3_aa: CASALAGLSYNEQFF
j_call: TRBJ1-2; v_call: TRBV7-2; d_call: TRBD1; cdr3_aa: CASSGGTGAFNYGYTF
j_call: TRBJ1-1; v_call: TRBV5-4; d_call: .; cdr3_aa: CASSWESYTEAFF
j_call: TRBJ1-5; v_call: TRBV19; d_call: TRBD1; cdr3_aa: CASSKVDRTYSNQPQHF
j_call: TRBJ2-1; v_call: TRBV28; d_call: TRBD2; cdr3_aa: CASSPGLAGNEQFF
j_call: TRBJ1-1; v_call: TRBV4-1; d_call: .; cdr3_aa: CASSQEPPWQGNTEAFF
j_call: TRBJ2-2; v_call: TRBV27; d_call: TRBD2; cdr3_aa: CASSLRLAGVGELFF
j_call: TRBJ1-2; v_call: TRBV7-2; d_call: .; cdr3_aa: CASSRREGDIYTF
j_call: TRBJ2-4; v_call: TRBV28; d_call: TRBD2; cdr3_aa: CASTGGLAGGAKNIQYF
j_call: TRBJ1-6; v_call: TRBV4-1; d_call: TRBD1; cdr3_aa: CASSQTGANISPLHF
j_call: TRBJ1-2; v_call: TRBV5-1; d_call: .; cdr3_aa: CASSLDQGANYGYTF
j_call: TRBJ2-5; v_call: TRBV28; d_call: .; cdr3_aa: CACGVSVGGTQYF